This TCR beta chain was obtained from a study of shared clonotypes between healthy human individuals. Study-level results: Shared across a few donors were roughly 5% of the naive CD4 clonotypes.

Selected positively for CCR7 and CD45RO-negative, naive CD8 cells excluded terminally differentiated effector memory CD45RA+ cells. The donor cohort consisted entirely of Caucasian adults residing in Nashville, Tennessee. A remark on this clone: The antigen remains unidentified.

How the authors handled the data: Sequence data from immunoSEQ were junction-only and lacked quality scores; consequently, filtering differed. Repertoires were generated with immunoSEQ multiplex PCR, while TCRdb's copy carries only in-frame clones and drops some. D and trimming were read from the DNA, whereas the V and J calls and clone size are those reported in that table. The table shows about 2 million clones, with about 95% occurring only once. The CDR3 consists of 14 residues. Germline CDR1 reads SGHTA; CDR2 reads FQGTGA. The ends were cut back, 0 bases at V and 5 bases at J, with 10 bases in the middle.

The V and J genes are TRBV7-3 and TRBJ1-1; no clear D gene. Sequencing was performed on naive CD8+ T cells sorted from blood. The TCR sequence derives from a man younger than 35 in good health. CDR3 bases: TGTGCCAGCAGCTTAACGCCCCAATCTACTGAAGCTTTCTTT. Protein: CASSLTPQSTEAFF.